The sequence of this TCR beta chain was determined in a study of post-analysis software for immune sequencing data. Broader study findings: Patients showed TRBV5-6, TRBV5-1 and TRBV20-1 among several TRBV segments more frequent than in controls.

TCR beta cDNA libraries had unique molecular identifiers. With about 0.95 to 11 million T cells as the source, 450,000 to 600,000 cDNA molecules resulted. TCRdb itself ran the PCR reads through MiXCR, one entry per CDR3 protein. The sample has about 380,000 distinct CDR3 sequences; roughly 36% are singletons. On this clonotype itself: Its specificity is unknown.

CDR1 MNHNS and CDR2 SASEGT come from the germline V gene. The CDR3 is 17 amino acids. Deletions cut 2 bases from V and 1 base from J, with 15 bases between. The chain couples TRBV6-1 to TRBJ2-1, with a possible D match to TRBD2 (6 bases). Sequencing was done on a sample of blood. The clonotype originates from a girl between 5 and 17 years old with multiple sclerosis. In DNA, the CDR3 is TGTGCCAGCAGTGAAAATTCGGGGGAGGCATCCTACAATGAGCAGTTCTTC. Translating it yields CASSENSGEASYNEQFF.